Listed below are T cell receptor beta chains from one sample, sequenced in a study of T cells and Merkel cell carcinoma outcomes. Libraries were prepared by immunoSEQ multiplex PCR; TCRdb keeps only in-frame clonotypes and omits some of them. The table includes approximately 15,000 clones, 87% detected once. Sequencing was carried out using tumor tissue from Merkel cell carcinoma. These receptors came from a human donor with Merkel cell carcinoma. Each CDR3 is given with its conserved first and last residue. The order of the fields is clone size, J gene, D gene, V gene, CDR3 protein, CDR3 DNA. The D gene is left open where the match is weak. Not all rows give a size; the values are once, few, many and, for expanded clones, a class.

once TRBJ1-1 . TRBV6-6 CASSYAGSYTEAFF TGTGCCAGCAGTTACGCGGGAAGCTACACTGAAGCTTTCTTT
. TRBJ1-2 . TRBV7-8 CVSSLKSSYGYTF TGTGTCAGTAGCTTAAAATCCAGCTATGGCTACACCTTC
few TRBJ2-2 . TRBV7-6 CASSQATGFNTGELFF TGTGCCAGCAGCCAGGCAACAGGGTTCAACACCGGGGAGCTGTTTTTT
. TRBJ1-1 . TRBV14 CASSHREGGGNTEAFF TGTGCCAGCAGCCACCGGGAGGGAGGGGGGAACACTGAAGCTTTCTTT
. TRBJ1-2 . TRBV11-3 CASSFEGGHGYTF TGTGCCAGCAGCTTTGAGGGGGGCCATGGCTACACCTTC
few TRBJ2-1 TRBD1 TRBV7-8 CASYPGTGFYNEQFF TGTGCCAGTTATCCCGGGACAGGATTCTACAATGAGCAGTTCTTC
. TRBJ2-5 . TRBV6-1 CASRFQETQYF TGTGCCAGCAGGTTCCAAGAGACCCAGTACTTC
. TRBJ2-2 . TRBV20-1 CSAGATGELFF TGCAGTGCGGGGGCCACCGGGGAGCTGTTTTTT
. TRBJ2-3 . TRBV5-4 CASSLEASVTDTQYF TGTGCCAGCAGCTTGGAGGCTAGCGTCACAGATACGCAGTATTTT
once TRBJ1-1 . TRBV5-1 CASNFGTVNTEAFF TGCGCCAGCAACTTCGGGACGGTGAACACTGAAGCTTTCTTT
. TRBJ2-1 TRBD2 TRBV6-5 CASSSPGLAGADEQFF TGTGCCAGCAGTTCGCCGGGACTAGCGGGAGCGGATGAGCAGTTCTTC
once TRBJ1-5 TRBD1 TRBV27 CASSPGQGRQPQHF TGTGCCAGCAGTCCGGGACAGGGTCGACAGCCCCAGCATTTT
. TRBJ1-4 . TRBV28 CASRMRDMDSEKLFF TGTGCCAGCAGAATGAGGGACATGGATAGTGAAAAACTGTTTTTT